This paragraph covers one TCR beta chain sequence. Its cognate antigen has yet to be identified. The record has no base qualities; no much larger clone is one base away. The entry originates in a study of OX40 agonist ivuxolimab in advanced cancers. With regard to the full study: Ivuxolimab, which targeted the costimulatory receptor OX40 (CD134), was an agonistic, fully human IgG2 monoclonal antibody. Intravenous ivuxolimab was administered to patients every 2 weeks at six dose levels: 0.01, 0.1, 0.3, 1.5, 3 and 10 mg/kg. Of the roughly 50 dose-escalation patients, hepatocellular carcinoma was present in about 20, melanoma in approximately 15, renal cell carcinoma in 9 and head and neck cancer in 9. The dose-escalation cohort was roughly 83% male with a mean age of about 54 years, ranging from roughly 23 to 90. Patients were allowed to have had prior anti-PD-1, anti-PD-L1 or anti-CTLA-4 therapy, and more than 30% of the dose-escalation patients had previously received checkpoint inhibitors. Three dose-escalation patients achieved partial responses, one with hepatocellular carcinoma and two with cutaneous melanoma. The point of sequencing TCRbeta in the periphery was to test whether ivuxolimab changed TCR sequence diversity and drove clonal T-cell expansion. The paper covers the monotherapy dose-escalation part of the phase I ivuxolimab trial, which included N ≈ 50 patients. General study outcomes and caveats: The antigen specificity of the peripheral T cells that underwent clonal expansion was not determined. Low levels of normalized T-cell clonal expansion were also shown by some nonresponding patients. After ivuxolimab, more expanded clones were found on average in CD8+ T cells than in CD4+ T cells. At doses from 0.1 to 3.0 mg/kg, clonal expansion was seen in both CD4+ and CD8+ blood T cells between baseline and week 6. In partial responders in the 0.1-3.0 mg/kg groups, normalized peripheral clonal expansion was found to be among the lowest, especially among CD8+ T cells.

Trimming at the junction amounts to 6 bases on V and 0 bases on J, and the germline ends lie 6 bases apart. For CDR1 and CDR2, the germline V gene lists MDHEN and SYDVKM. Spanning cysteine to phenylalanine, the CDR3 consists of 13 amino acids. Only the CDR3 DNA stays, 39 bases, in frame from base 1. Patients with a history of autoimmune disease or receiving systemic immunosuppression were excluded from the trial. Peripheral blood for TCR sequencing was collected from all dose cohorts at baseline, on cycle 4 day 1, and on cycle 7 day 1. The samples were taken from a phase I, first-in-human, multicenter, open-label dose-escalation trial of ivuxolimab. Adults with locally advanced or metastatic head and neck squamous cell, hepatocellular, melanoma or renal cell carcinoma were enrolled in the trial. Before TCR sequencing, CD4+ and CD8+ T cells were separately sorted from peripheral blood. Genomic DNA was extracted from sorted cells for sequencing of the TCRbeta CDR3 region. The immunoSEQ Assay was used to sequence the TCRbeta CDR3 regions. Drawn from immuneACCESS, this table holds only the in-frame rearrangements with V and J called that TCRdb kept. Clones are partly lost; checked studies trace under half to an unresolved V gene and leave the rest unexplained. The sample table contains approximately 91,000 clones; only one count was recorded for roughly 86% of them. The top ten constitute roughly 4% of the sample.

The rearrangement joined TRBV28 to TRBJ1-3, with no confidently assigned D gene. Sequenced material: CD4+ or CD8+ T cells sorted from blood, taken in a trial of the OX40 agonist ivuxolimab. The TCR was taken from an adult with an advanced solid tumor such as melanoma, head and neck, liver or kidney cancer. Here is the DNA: TGTGCCAGCAGATCGGACTCTGGAAACACCATATATTTT. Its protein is CASRSDSGNTIYF.